This T cell receptor beta chain was recorded in a study of blood T cells in healthy people across ages. Study context: About one barcoded TCR beta cDNA was captured per two T cells. The study's findings and limits: More naive CD4+ cells and higher diversity were found in long-lived than in aged donors. With donor CMV status unknown, expanded clonotype changes were possibly confounded.

A second roughly 6 to 12 cycle PCR used barcoded and J-beta primers. TCRdb recomputed calls from the 5' RACE reads with MiXCR, one row per CDR3 protein. The sample has 650,000 to 800,000 distinct CDR3 sequences; roughly 44% are singletons. The length of the CDR3 is 12 residues. Germline V gene sequence: CDR1 DFQATT, CDR2 SNEGSKA (reference sequence). Trimming removed 8 bases from V and 2 bases from J, with 13 bases in between. This clonotype has only a few counts. Its cognate antigen is unknown. Every sample gave at least 5 micrograms of total RNA when it was extracted. This TCR came from a man in his 60s in good health. This chain links TRBV20-1 with TRBJ2-7; D is possibly TRBD2 (6 bases). Sequencing was done on a sample of blood. CDR3 nucleotides: TGCAGTATTGGGGGGATCACCTACGAGCAGTACTTC. Translated, it gives CSIGGITYEQYF.